The clone carrying this T cell receptor beta chain was observed a single time. These data come from a study of blood T cell repertoires in COVID-19. Libraries were prepared by immunoSEQ multiplex PCR; TCRdb keeps only in-frame clonotypes and omits some of them. The sample lists approximately 210,000 clones; 81% were seen once. The V end lost 3 bases, the J end lost 0 bases, and 8 bases lay between the germline ends. Germline V lookup: CDR1 KGHSH, CDR2 LQKENI. The CDR3 has 14 amino acids. V gene TRBV18 combines with J gene TRBJ1-1; D may be TRBD1 (6 bases). The TCR sequence derives from a woman between 45 and 65 years old with acute COVID-19. Sequenced material: PBMCs or T cells enriched from blood (not recorded which). This chain's CDR3 is CASSPDRMNTEAFF. CDR3 in DNA: TGTGCCAGCTCACCTGACAGGATGAACACTGAAGCTTTCTTT.